This TCR beta chain emerged from a study of siplizumab effects on memory and regulatory T cells. The study's findings and limits: The study found that siplizumab significantly reduced alloreactive sequences traceable to unstimulated CD4+ memory cells. There was no confirmation of the suppressive function of proliferating Tregs from siplizumab cultures.

The CDR3 contains 14 residues. Germline V gives CDR1 SEHNR, CDR2 FQNEAQ (reference sequence). V lost 1 base and J 2 bases, leaving 8 bases between the germline ends. Comment on this clone: Its matching antigen is unknown.

It was about 10^5 TCR templates that were assayed per sample. The assay was immunoSEQ multiplex PCR, and TCRdb's table has in-frame clones only and misses some. The sample has about 120,000 clones, roughly 94% seen once. Sequencing was carried out using non-Treg CD4+ T cells sorted from blood. The J gene is TRBJ1-1, the V gene TRBV7-9; no firm D call. The clonotype comes from a human donor in good health. The CDR3 bases are TGTGCCAGCAGCTTAGTCTCGTCTAACACTGAAGCTTTCTTT. Protein product: CASSLVSSNTEAFF.